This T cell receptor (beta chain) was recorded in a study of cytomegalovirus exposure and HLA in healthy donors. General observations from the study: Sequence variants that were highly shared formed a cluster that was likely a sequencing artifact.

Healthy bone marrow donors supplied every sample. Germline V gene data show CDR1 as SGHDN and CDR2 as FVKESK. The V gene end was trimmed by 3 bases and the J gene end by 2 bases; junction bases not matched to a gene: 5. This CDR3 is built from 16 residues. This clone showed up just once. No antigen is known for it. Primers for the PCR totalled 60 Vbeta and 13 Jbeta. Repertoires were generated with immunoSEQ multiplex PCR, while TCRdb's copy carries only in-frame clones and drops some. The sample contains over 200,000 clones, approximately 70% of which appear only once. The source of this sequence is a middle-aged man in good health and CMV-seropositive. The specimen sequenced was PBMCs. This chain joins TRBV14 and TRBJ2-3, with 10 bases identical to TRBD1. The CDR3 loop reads CASSQYGTGATDTQYF. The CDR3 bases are TGTGCCAGCAGCCAGTACGGGACAGGGGCCACAGATACGCAGTATTTT. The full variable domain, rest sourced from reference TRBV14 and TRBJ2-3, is EAGVTQFPSHSVIEKGQTVTLRCDPISGHDNLYWYRRVMGKEIKFLLHFVKESKQDESGMPNNRFLAERTGGTYSTLKVQPAELEDSGVYFCASSQYGTGATDTQYFGPGTRLTVL.